These 22 T cell receptor beta chains were sequenced from one sample in a study of blood T cell repertoires in COVID-19. Some clones are missing from TCRdb's copy, which holds only in-frame ones; the method was immunoSEQ multiplex PCR. This sample has about 340,000 clones, with 85% to 90% found just once. The sample was peripheral blood. The receptors stem from a woman aged 45-65 years with COVID-19, enrolled during active disease.

The rearrangement links TRBV2 to TRBJ2-7, with D perhaps TRBD2 (7 bases). The germline V and J ends were trimmed by 7 bases and 4 bases, with 23 bases remaining between them. The CDR3 is 16 residues long. From germline, CDR1 is SNHLY and CDR2 FYNNEI. Here the CDR3 DNA reads TGTGCCAGCACAGCCTGGGAGGCGGGGGCAGGGTACGAGCAGTACTTC. Translation: CASTAWEAGAGYEQYF.

The chain combines TRBV2 with TRBJ2-7, with D possibly matching TRBD2 (6 bases). Germline CDR1 SNHLY, CDR2 FYNNEI. The CDR3 has 13 residues. V was trimmed by 7 bases and J by 3 bases, leaving 13 bases between them. The CDR3 sequence is CASISTSNYEQYF. In DNA, the CDR3 is TGTGCCAGCATATCGACTAGTAACTACGAGCAGTACTTC. The entire variable domain, with the rest obtained from reference TRBV2 and TRBJ2-7, is as follows: EPEVTQTPSHQVTQMGQEVILRCVPISNHLYFYWYRQILGQKVEFLVSFYNNEISEKSEIFDDQFSVERPDGSNFTLKIRSTKLEDSAMYFCASISTSNYEQYFGPGTRLTVT.

The rearrangement links TRBV6-5 to TRBJ1-1; D might be TRBD1 (6 bases). The CDR3 extends over 12 amino acids. Per the germline V gene, CDR1 is MNHEY and CDR2 is SVGAGI. V was trimmed by 6 bases and J by 8 bases, leaving 13 bases between them. The CDR3 region is CASSSDRREAFF. The CDR3 DNA follows: TGTGCCAGCAGCTCAGACAGGCGAGAAGCTTTCTTT.

The chain recombines TRBV18 with TRBJ2-5; the D is unclear. Trimming removed 4 bases at V and 1 base at J, with 7 bases between. The CDR3 loop spans 13 amino acids. Per the germline V gene, CDR1 is KGHSH and CDR2 is LQKENI. In nucleotides, the CDR3 is TGTGCCAGCTCACTCAGGTTCCAAGAGACCCAGTACTTC. Translated: CASSLRFQETQYF.

This clone was recorded only once. CDR3 protein: CASSYSGGQSEAFF. The CDR3 DNA reads as TGTGCCAGCAGTTACTCGGGGGGGCAATCTGAAGCTTTCTTT. V usage is TRBV6-6 and J usage is TRBJ1-1; TRBD1 is a possible D gene (6 bases). Germline assignment: CDR1 MNHNY and CDR2 SVGAGI (reference sequence). This CDR3 comprises 14 residues. Trimming took 0 bases from V and 6 from J, leaving 11 bases between them.

The rearrangement links TRBV27 to TRBJ1-3; tentatively, D is TRBD1 (5 bases). Germline lookup yields CDR1 MNHEY and CDR2 SMNVEV (reference sequence). This CDR3 contains 16 residues. V gave up 5 bases and J gave up 2 bases, with 16 bases separating them. In DNA form, the CDR3 reads TGTGCCAGCAGTGCCCGGGGGAGGGGCACTGGAAACACCATATATTTT. Its protein product is CASSARGRGTGNTIYF.

The rearrangement uses TRBV12-3 or TRBV12-4 and TRBJ2-1; D is perhaps TRBD1 (6 bases). V was shortened by 3 bases and J by 5 bases, with 8 bases between the two germline ends. The CDR3 sequence is 13 residues long. CDR3 sequence reads: CASSLNRDNEQFF. In nucleotides, the CDR3 is TGTGCCAGCAGTTTGAACAGGGACAATGAGCAGTTCTTC.

This sequence joins TRBV7-9 and TRBJ2-7; perhaps TRBD1 as D (5 bases). Germline V gene lookup returns CDR1 SEHNR and CDR2 FQNEAQ (reference sequence). The length of the CDR3 is 10 residues. V dropped 5 bases and J dropped 6 bases, with 5 bases sitting between them. The CDR3 reads CASSGAEQYF. CDR3 sequence (DNA): TGTGCCAGCAGCGGGGCCGAGCAGTACTTC.

This chain connects TRBV6-5 to TRBJ2-7; D is unclear. In germline, CDR1 is MNHEY, CDR2 SVGAGI. CDR3 size: 16 residues. The germline V and J ends were trimmed by 0 bases and 2 bases, with 14 bases remaining between them. The CDR3 nucleotides are TGTGCCAGCAGTTACTCGATGTTTGGCGGCACCTACGAGCAGTACTTC. Translation: CASSYSMFGGTYEQYF.

V gene TRBV24-1 combines with J gene TRBJ2-1; maybe TRBD2 (5 bases). CDR3 length: 14 amino acids. Germline values: CDR1 KGHDR, CDR2 SFDVKD. The V end was cut by 0 bases, the J end by 9 bases, with 11 bases between. CDR3 amino acids: CATSDLTGLGEQFF. CDR3 DNA: TGTGCCACCAGTGATTTGACGGGATTGGGTGAGCAGTTCTTC.

The chain carries TRBV6-5 and TRBJ2-1; 8 nucleotides align to TRBD1. In germline, CDR1 is MNHEY, CDR2 SVGAGI. CDR3 length: 14 residues. Trimming removed 3 bases from V and 8 bases from J; junction bases left unmatched: 6. The CDR3 DNA follows: TGTGCCAGCAGTTATTTTTCCAGGGGGCATGAGCAGTTCTTC. It is translated as CASSYFSRGHEQFF.

The chain uses TRBV6-2 or TRBV6-3 and TRBJ1-3; 10 bases align to TRBD1. The germline gives CDR1 MNHEY, CDR2 SVGEGT. CDR3 length: 15 amino acids. V was pared by 5 bases and J by 7 bases, with 8 bases of the junction left unmatched. The CDR3 here is CASSRLGQGWNTIYF. The CDR3 DNA reads TGTGCCAGCAGTCGGTTGGGACAGGGGTGGAACACCATATATTTT.

V usage is TRBV2 and J usage is TRBJ2-2; D is perhaps TRBD2 (5 bases). V lost 6 bases, J lost 1 base, and 9 bases lay in between. This CDR3 spans 14 amino acids. Germline CDR1 SNHLY, CDR2 FYNNEI. The CDR3 is CASRDWMNTGELFF. CDR3 sequence (DNA): TGTGCCAGCAGGGACTGGATGAACACCGGGGAGCTGTTTTTT.

V is TRBV13 and J is TRBJ2-1, with D uncertain. The CDR3 has 12 amino acids. Between the trimmed V and J ends, which lost 6 bases and 7 bases, there was a span of 10 bases. CDR1 and CDR2 (germline): PRHDT, FYEKMQ (reference sequence). DNA for the CDR3: TGTGCCAGCAGTCGTGACTGGAATGAGCAGTTCTTC. Translating it yields CASSRDWNEQFF. The whole variable domain, filled in from reference TRBV13 and TRBJ2-1, reads AAGVIQSPRHLIKEKRETATLKCYPIPRHDTVYWYQQGPGQDPQFLISFYEKMQSDKGSIPDRFSAQQFSDYHSELNMSSLELGDSALYFCASSRDWNEQFFGPGTRLTVL.

The rearrangement uses TRBV5-1 and TRBJ2-5; D is perhaps TRBD2 (6 bases). Trimming pared 4 bases from V and 5 bases from J, leaving 12 bases between. The CDR3 sequence is 13 residues long. Germline values: CDR1 SGHRS, CDR2 YFSETQ. CDR3 nucleotides: TGCGCCAGCAGCGGCGGGACCTGGGAGACCCAGTACTTC. As protein: CASSGGTWETQYF.

V and J are TRBV28 and TRBJ2-5; 12 nucleotides agree with TRBD2. Germline-derived CDR1 and CDR2 are MDHEN and SYDVKM. The CDR3 sequence is 17 residues long. After removal of 2 bases from V and 5 bases from J, the junction contained 9 bases not matched to a gene. In DNA form, the CDR3 reads TGTGCCAGCAGTTTAGTGGGACTAGCGGGTGGTCATGAGACCCAGTACTTC. Protein: CASSLVGLAGGHETQYF. The complete variable domain, with remaining parts taken from reference TRBV28 and TRBJ2-5, reads DVKVTQSSRYLVKRTGEKVFLECVQDMDHENMFWYRQDPGLGLRLIYFSYDVKMKEKGDIPEGYSVSREKKERFSLILESASTNQTSMYLCASSLVGLAGGHETQYFGPGTRLLVL.

The chain uses TRBV5-1 and TRBJ2-7, with TRBD2 matching 7 bases. V lost 4 bases to trimming and J lost 5 bases; unmatched junction nucleotides: 9. The CDR3 loop spans 14 amino acids. Germline V gene data show CDR1 as SGHRS and CDR2 as YFSETQ. The DNA for the CDR3 is TGCGCCAGCAGCCACGGGGGAGGGCAGGACGAGCAGTACTTC. Amino acids: CASSHGGGQDEQYF.

This chain links TRBV2 with TRBJ2-1; D is possibly TRBD2 (6 bases). Per germline, CDR1 SNHLY and CDR2 FYNNEI. The CDR3 loop spans 18 amino acids. V dropped 4 bases and J dropped 9 bases, with 28 bases sitting between them. The CDR3 reads CASSGRQVNSGTSGEQFF. The CDR3 bases are TGTGCCAGCAGTGGGCGCCAAGTTAATAGCGGAACATCGGGTGAGCAGTTCTTC.

The genes are TRBV18 and TRBJ2-1; 11 bases map to TRBD2. The CDR3 sequence is 19 residues long. Germline loops: CDR1 KGHSH, CDR2 LQKENI. The V and J ends lost 0 bases and 7 bases, in that order; junction bases with no gene match: 14. The CDR3 loop reads CASSPPGSLAGEGRNEQFF. CDR3 sequence (DNA): TGTGCCAGCTCACCACCAGGGTCACTAGCGGGAGAAGGTCGAAATGAGCAGTTCTTC.

The CDR3 loop is CASAIAGGSQNIQYF. For the CDR3, the DNA is TGCGCCAGTGCTATAGCGGGAGGGAGCCAAAACATTCAGTACTTC. V is TRBV5-1 and J is TRBJ2-4, with TRBD2 matching over 11 bases. This CDR3 is 15 amino acids long. Germline V gene data show CDR1 as SGHRS and CDR2 as YFSETQ. Germline trimming cut 8 bases from V and 5 bases from J; bases unmatched to any gene: 9. Supplemented by reference TRBV5-1 and TRBJ2-4, the full variable domain reads KAGVTQTPRYLIKTRGQQVTLSCSPISGHRSVSWYQQTPGQGLQFLFEYFSETQRNKGNFPGRFSGRQFSNSRSEMNVSTLELGDSALYLCASAIAGGSQNIQYFGAGTRLSVL.

The rearrangement joins TRBV3-1 (or the pseudogene TRBV3-2) to TRBJ1-2; a weak D match, TRBD1 (5 bases). In germline, CDR1 is LGHDT, CDR2 YNNKEL (reference sequence). Trimming left V 10 bases short and J 1 base short, with 19 bases between. This CDR3 has 15 residues. The CDR3 nucleotides are TGTGCCACCTCAGATAGGGGCAGTGTTAACTATGGCTACACCTTC. Its translation is CATSDRGSVNYGYTF.

The sample holds one count of this clone. The chain carries TRBV6-5 and TRBJ1-1; 11 nucleotides agree with TRBD1. The CDR3 covers 14 residues. The junction had 6 bases not matched to a gene; V was cut back by 7 bases and J by 5 bases. CDR1 and CDR2 from the germline V gene are MNHEY and SVGAGI. CDR3 in DNA: TGTGCCAGCAACTACCGGGACAGGGGGACTGAAGCTTTCTTT. Amino acids: CASNYRDRGTEAFF.